The 17 T cell receptor beta chains reported below all come from one sample, sequenced in a study of cytomegalovirus exposure and HLA in healthy donors. TCRdb's copy holds only in-frame clones and misses some; the assay was immunoSEQ multiplex PCR. The sample has 75,000 to 85,000 clones; approximately 91% are singletons. The sequenced sample was PBMCs. The receptors derive from a man in his thirties or forties in good health and CMV-seronegative.

The rearrangement uses TRBV7-2 and TRBJ2-7, with 12 positions matching TRBD2. After removal of 5 bases from V and 4 bases from J, the junction contained 6 bases not matched to a gene. Germline values: CDR1 SGHTA, CDR2 FQGNSA. The CDR3 is 15 residues long. For the CDR3, the DNA is TGTGCCAGCAGCCCGGGACTAGCGGGTGCATACGAGCAGTACTTC. It encodes CASSPGLAGAYEQYF.

The CDR3 DNA reads as TGTGCCAGCAGCTTGGATAGGAGCTCCTACGAGCAGTACTTC. This sequence encodes CASSLDRSSYEQYF. V usage is TRBV5-4 and J usage is TRBJ2-7; D unclear. The germline V gene has CDR1 SGHNT and CDR2 YYREEE (reference sequence). This CDR3 spans 14 amino acids. Trimming stripped 0 bases from V and 0 bases from J, with 7 bases between. Complete variable domain (other parts from reference TRBV5-4 and TRBJ2-7): ETGVTQSPTHLIKTRGQQVTLRCSSQSGHNTVSWYQQALGQGPQFIFQYYREEENGRGNFPPRFSGLQFPNYSSELNVNALELDDSALYLCASSLDRSSYEQYFGPGTRLTVT.

This chain links TRBV6-1 with TRBJ2-7; weak D call: TRBD1 (6 bases). The CDR3 is made up of 12 amino acids. The V gene's germline CDR1 is MNHNS and CDR2 SASEGT. The V gene lost 6 bases and the J gene lost 4 bases, with 10 bases spanning the gap. The DNA for the CDR3 is TGTGCCAGCAGCCACACAGGGTACGAGCAGTACTTC. Residues: CASSHTGYEQYF.

J is TRBJ1-1 and V is TRBV28; tentatively, D is TRBD1 (5 bases). The V end was cut by 6 bases, the J end by 5 bases, with 16 bases between. CDR3 length: 14 amino acids. CDR1 is MDHEN, CDR2 SYDVKM, per germline. CDR3 sequence (DNA): TGTGCCAGCAGAGTCAGGGCGGTCGCGACTGAAGCTTTCTTT. It encodes CASRVRAVATEAFF.

CDR3 residues: CASSGKDRQFF. CDR3 bases: TGTGCCAGCAGTGGAAAAGACAGGCAGTTCTTC. V gene TRBV2 combines with J gene TRBJ2-1; the D gene is possibly TRBD1 (5 bases). Deletions cut 4 bases from V and 12 bases from J, with 10 bases between. The CDR3 totals 11 residues. From germline, CDR1 is SNHLY and CDR2 FYNNEI.

This chain uses TRBV19 with TRBJ1-6; no firm D call. The CDR3 is made up of 18 amino acids. In germline, CDR1 is LNHDA, CDR2 SQIVND (reference sequence). V gave up 6 bases and J gave up 0 bases, with 18 bases separating them. For the CDR3, the DNA is TGTGCCAGTAGGGGGTCGGGAAGGACGAGCTCCTATAATTCACCCCTCCACTTT. It specifies CASRGSGRTSSYNSPLHF. Using reference TRBV19 and TRBJ1-6 for the parts outside the CDR3, the full variable domain is DGGITQSPKYLFRKEGQNVTLSCEQNLNHDAMYWYRQDPGQGLRLIYYSQIVNDFQKGDIAEGYSVSREKKESFPLTVTSAQKNPTAFYLCASRGSGRTSSYNSPLHFGNGTRLTVT.

This clone was recorded only once. The genes are TRBV7-9 and TRBJ1-2; 12 bases fit TRBD1. CDR1 is SEHNR, CDR2 FQNEAQ, per germline (reference sequence). This CDR3 has 16 amino acids. The trim removed 4 bases at V and 3 bases at J, leaving 6 bases unmatched. CDR3 sequence reads: CASSSGTGGADYGYTF. The CDR3 bases are TGTGCCAGCAGCTCCGGGACAGGGGGCGCGGACTATGGCTACACCTTC.

V gene TRBV27 combines with J gene TRBJ2-7; 9 bases fit TRBD2. Germline CDR1 and CDR2: MNHEY and SMNVEV (reference sequence). The CDR3 has 14 residues. The V and J ends lost 4 bases and 3 bases, in that order; junction bases with no gene match: 4. The CDR3 DNA reads as TGTGCCAGCAGTTACGGAGCGGGGGGCTACGAGCAGTACTTC. It translates to CASSYGAGGYEQYF.

CDR3 sequence (DNA): TGTGCCAGCTCACCACTCGGGACTAGCGGGACTAATGAGCAGTTCTTC. This translates into CASSPLGTSGTNEQFF. This chain uses TRBV18 with TRBJ2-1; 13 bases line up with TRBD2. Germline CDR1 KGHSH, CDR2 LQKENI. The V gene end was trimmed by 1 base and the J gene end by 7 bases; junction bases not matched to a gene: 4. This CDR3 is 16 amino acids long.

CDR3 region: CASGRDKTSYEQYF. Written as DNA, the CDR3 is TGTGCCAGTGGGAGGGACAAAACCTCCTACGAGCAGTACTTC. The chain carries TRBV7-9 and TRBJ2-7; D may be TRBD2 (7 bases). CDR1 is SEHNR, CDR2 FQNEAQ, per germline (reference sequence). Trimming cost V 9 bases and J 0 bases, with 15 bases left between them. The CDR3 totals 14 residues.

The genes are TRBV5-1 and TRBJ2-1; TRBD2 matches 13 bases. With 4 bases clipped from V and 5 bases from J, the junction kept 6 bases outside the gene matches. CDR1 is SGHRS and CDR2 is YFSETQ in the germline V gene. This CDR3 is 16 amino acids long. The CDR3 reads CASSPLAGGRHNEQFF. DNA of the CDR3: TGCGCCAGCAGCCCACTAGCGGGGGGGCGTCACAATGAGCAGTTCTTC.

The chain carries TRBV5-4 and TRBJ2-5, with D possibly being TRBD2 (6 bases). Trimming took off 4 bases at V and 5 bases at J, with 18 bases between the two ends. Germline V CDR1 and CDR2: SGHNT, YYREEE (reference sequence). CDR3 length equals 15 residues. The CDR3 loop reads CASSPGGVRGETQYF. CDR3 DNA sequence: TGTGCCAGCAGCCCAGGCGGCGTCCGGGGGGAGACCCAGTACTTC.

The chain uses TRBV1 and TRBJ1-2; the table names TRBD1, a call not compared with the DNA. TRBV1 is classified as a pseudogene. CDR3 size: 11 residues. This CDR3 reads CTSWTGDGYTF. CDR3 coding DNA: TGCACCAGTTGGACAGGAGATGGCTACACCTTC.

The chain combines TRBV28 with TRBJ2-7; D may be TRBD1 (7 bases). In germline, CDR1 is MDHEN, CDR2 SYDVKM. The CDR3 covers 15 residues. Deletions cut 6 bases from V and 4 bases from J, with 19 bases between. The CDR3 coding sequence is TGTGCCAGCAGCGACCCCGCGACAGGGAGGTACGAGCAGTACTTC. Its translation: CASSDPATGRYEQYF.

The chain employs TRBV30 and TRBJ1-4, with unresolved D. The CDR3 contains 14 residues. Germline CDR1 is GTSNPN and CDR2 is SVGIG (reference sequence). With 3 bases removed from V and 7 bases from J, the gap between germline ends came to 15 bases. The CDR3, as DNA: TGTGCCTGGAGACTAGAACTTGAGAGTGAAAAACTGTTTTTT. Translated: CAWRLELESEKLFF.

This chain connects TRBV9 to TRBJ2-1; tentative D call: TRBD1 (5 bases). Germline V CDR1 and CDR2: SGDLS, YYNGEE. V shed 2 bases and J shed 5 bases, with 8 bases lying between them. The CDR3 length is 13 residues. CDR3 in DNA: TGTGCCAGCAGCGTGGGGCGGCACAATGAGCAGTTCTTC. Its protein product is CASSVGRHNEQFF.

The chain links TRBV14 to TRBJ2-1, with 12 positions matching TRBD1. V was clipped by 5 bases and J by 4 bases; unmatched bases: 12. The CDR3 loop spans 18 amino acids. Per germline, CDR1 SGHDN and CDR2 FVKESK. This chain's CDR3 is CASSLPPGQGASYNEQFF. CDR3 nucleotides: TGTGCCAGCAGCTTACCACCGGGACAGGGGGCTTCATACAATGAGCAGTTCTTC.